Listed below are T cell receptor beta chains from one sample, sequenced in a study of cytomegalovirus exposure and HLA in healthy donors. This table comes from immunoSEQ multiplex PCR, and its TCRdb copy is limited to in-frame clones, with some not included. The sample carries under 200,000 clones, around 82% recorded once. Input material: PBMCs. Every receptor here comes from a middle-aged man in good health and CMV-seronegative. CDR3s include the opening cysteine and the closing phenylalanine or tryptophan. The order of the fields is CDR3 length, V gene, J gene, D gene, clone size, CDR3 protein, CDR3 DNA. D genes are given only for firm matches. Expanded clones get a size class; other rows say once, few or many, or leave the size out.

15	TRBV5-1	TRBJ2-1	NA	few	CASSLEANPYNEQFF	TGCGCCAGCAGCTTGGAAGCTAATCCTTACAATGAGCAGTTCTTC
13	TRBV6-5	TRBJ2-7	TRBD1	NA	CASRTGVGYEQYF	TGTGCCAGTAGGACAGGGGTGGGCTACGAGCAGTACTTC
15	TRBV9	TRBJ1-3	NA	NA	CASSVDYSTGNTIYF	TGTGCCAGCAGCGTCGATTACAGTACTGGAAACACCATATATTTT
21	TRBV4-1	TRBJ1-6	NA	NA	CASSQDALGLPSSRGNSPLHF	TGCGCCAGCAGCCAAGATGCCTTGGGACTGCCCTCATCTCGGGGTAATTCACCCCTCCACTTT
14	TRBV7-9	TRBJ1-1	TRBD1	once	CASSLGTGRGEAFF	TGTGCCAGCAGCCTGGGGACAGGGAGGGGTGAAGCTTTCTTT
14	TRBV4-3	TRBJ1-6	NA	NA	CASSRDYKPSPLHF	TGCGCCAGCAGCCGGGACTATAAGCCCTCACCCCTCCACTTT
14	TRBV27	TRBJ1-5	TRBD1	NA	CASSWTGGYQPQHF	TGTGCCAGCAGTTGGACAGGGGGCTATCAGCCCCAGCATTTT
17	TRBV28	TRBJ2-7	NA	NA	CASSLGGGGRYSYEQYF	TGTGCCAGCAGTTTAGGGGGAGGAGGGCGCTACTCCTACGAGCAGTACTTC
19	TRBV7-2	TRBJ2-2	TRBD2	NA	CASSRTYLAGAANTGELFF	TGTGCCAGCAGCCGTACTTACCTAGCGGGGGCCGCGAACACCGGGGAGCTGTTTTTT
15	TRBV2	TRBJ2-3	TRBD2	NA	CASKSGGASGDTQYF	TGTGCCAGCAAAAGCGGGGGGGCTTCGGGCGATACGCAGTATTTT
14	TRBV19	TRBJ1-1	NA	NA	CASSRTAPNTEAFF	TGTGCCAGCTCCCGGACAGCCCCGAACACTGAAGCTTTCTTT
15	TRBV7-2	TRBJ1-3	NA	NA	CASSLDRSLGNTIYF	TGTGCCAGCAGCTTAGACAGGTCCCTGGGAAACACCATATATTTT
13	TRBV6-1	TRBJ1-5	TRBD1	NA	CASGTGAAQPQHF	TGTGCCAGCGGGACAGGAGCAGCTCAGCCCCAGCATTTT
12	TRBV7-2	TRBJ2-3	NA	few	CASSPSGDTQYF	TGTGCCAGCAGCCCCTCAGGGGATACGCAGTATTTT
14	TRBV7-2	TRBJ2-7	NA	NA	CASAPDYRSYEQYF	TGTGCCAGCGCCCCGGACTACCGCTCCTACGAGCAGTACTTC
13	TRBV2	TRBJ2-7	TRBD2	NA	CASSGLAGDEQYF	TGTGCCAGCAGTGGGCTAGCGGGGGACGAGCAGTACTTC
15	TRBV7-8	TRBJ2-7	TRBD1	NA	CASSLGGTATYEQYF	TGTGCCAGCAGCTTAGGAGGGACAGCCACCTACGAGCAGTACTTC
14	TRBV9	TRBJ2-1	TRBD2	NA	CASSGGGVYNEQFF	TGTGCCAGCTCGGGGGGAGGGGTCTACAATGAGCAGTTCTTC
16	TRBV5-1	TRBJ1-3	NA	NA	CASSFGSGSSGNTIYF	TGCGCCAGCAGCTTCGGGTCGGGGAGCTCTGGAAACACCATATATTTT
15	TRBV5-6	TRBJ2-7	TRBD2	NA	CASSLGREKKNEQYF	TGTGCCAGCAGCTTGGGGCGGGAGAAGAAGAACGAGCAGTACTTC
15	TRBV7-2	TRBJ2-7	NA	NA	CASSSSGGGSYEQYF	TGTGCCAGCAGCTCCTCCGGAGGTGGCTCCTACGAGCAGTACTTC
15	TRBV18	TRBJ2-1	TRBD2	NA	CASSRGTSGYNEQFF	TGTGCCAGCTCCCGGGGTACTAGCGGCTACAATGAGCAGTTCTTC
15	TRBV4-3	TRBJ2-2	NA	NA	CASSQGTGGAGELFF	TGCGCCAGCAGCCAAGGGACAGGCGGGGCCGGGGAGCTGTTTTTT
15	TRBV19	TRBJ2-7	TRBD1	NA	CASTARDRALYEQYF	TGTGCCAGTACAGCCCGGGACAGGGCACTCTACGAGCAGTACTTC
15	TRBV21-1	TRBJ2-5	NA	NA	CASSKVAGIRETQYF	TGTGCCAGCAGCAAAGTGGCAGGGATTAGGGAGACCCAGTACTTC
14	TRBV6-5	TRBJ2-5	TRBD2	NA	CASSRGGAEETQYF	TGTGCCAGCAGTCGCGGGGGGGCCGAAGAGACCCAGTACTTC
16	TRBV4-3	TRBJ2-5	NA	NA	CASSQSYPGEGETQYF	TGCGCCAGCAGCCAATCCTATCCAGGGGAAGGAGAGACCCAGTACTTC
16	TRBV27	TRBJ2-1	NA	NA	CASSPNRQGGFNEQFF	TGTGCCAGCAGTCCCAATCGACAGGGAGGTTTCAATGAGCAGTTCTTC
15	TRBV10-3	TRBJ1-1	NA	NA	CAITQKFTGYTEAFF	TGTGCCATCACCCAGAAGTTTACAGGGTACACTGAAGCTTTCTTT
14	TRBV15	TRBJ1-2	TRBD1	NA	CATSGQGANYGYTF	TGTGCCACCAGCGGACAGGGAGCTAACTATGGCTACACCTTC
15	TRBV4-2	TRBJ1-3	NA	NA	CASSQERQTGNTIYF	TGTGCCAGCAGCCAAGAAAGACAGACTGGAAACACCATATATTTT
12	TRBV4-1	TRBJ2-3	NA	many	CASSQSGDTQYF	TGCGCCAGCAGCCAAAGCGGGGATACGCAGTATTTT
13	TRBV1	TRBJ1-6	NA	NA	CTSSQRINSPLHF	TGCACCAGCAGCCAGCGGATCAATTCACCCCTCCACTTT
16	TRBV19	TRBJ2-5	TRBD2	NA	CASSILAGGLQETQYF	TGTGCCAGTAGTATTCTAGCGGGCGGCCTCCAAGAGACCCAGTACTTC
17	TRBV9	TRBJ1-6	NA	few	CASSVGAAGPYNSPLHF	TGTGCCAGCAGCGTAGGGGCGGCGGGACCCTATAATTCACCCCTCCACTTT
14	TRBV2	TRBJ1-2	TRBD1	NA	CASSESRGQYGYTF	TGTGCCAGCAGTGAATCCAGGGGGCAATATGGCTACACCTTC
15	TRBV7-2	TRBJ1-1	TRBD1	NA	CASSLGPGGSTEAFF	TGTGCCAGCAGCTTAGGGCCAGGGGGGAGCACTGAAGCTTTCTTT
16	TRBV11-3	TRBJ2-7	TRBD2	NA	CASSLDRTSAPYEQYF	TGTGCCAGCAGCTTAGATCGAACTAGCGCCCCCTACGAGCAGTACTTC